This T cell receptor (beta chain) was observed in a study of human T cells and chemical hapten exposure (dated by TCRdb to 2020 to 2023). As for the study more broadly: For sensitization, 2% DPC in acetone was applied to an approximately 2 cm by approximately 2 cm area of upper inner arm skin. Patients additionally received weekly therapeutic DPC doses to the scalp throughout the approximately 24-week study period. Patch testing was performed on the upper back with Finn chambers containing 0.01% DPC, and the patch tests were scored after 6 days according to International Contact Dermatitis Research Group standards. The patient cohort, mostly female, included alopecia areata with under or over 50% scalp involvement, alopecia totalis and alopecia universalis. Libraries were pooled for sequencing, and per-sample TCR yields varied mainly because of small differences in library volumes within the pool. The study tracked peripheral blood TCR repertoire changes in vivo during primary and secondary sensitization to the hapten diphenylcyclopropenone (DPC) in alopecia patients. Blood was sampled from patients pre-sensitization (week 0) and at 2, 6 and about 24 weeks after DPC sensitization. Blood for TCR sequencing was provided by twenty-nine alopecia patients at one to four time points (pre-sensitization, 2, 6 and 24 weeks).

At the junction V is shortened by 5 bases and J by 4 bases, with 11 bases in between. CDR1 and CDR2 are read off the germline V gene as MDHEN and SYDVKM. The CDR3, cysteine through phenylalanine, is 13 amino acids long. Left in the record is the CDR3 DNA by itself, 39 bases read in frame from the first base. This sample's time point label indicates: patch test 1, 2 weeks after DPC sensitization. This specimen's treatment or condition label, interpreted: therapeutic diphenylcyclopropenone sensitization with weekly scalp DPC. Blood at each patch-test visit was drawn before the patch test was applied. Patients were eligible if aged 18 to 70, diagnosed with alopecia and judged suitable for DPC therapy, and pregnant patients were excluded. Total RNA was extracted from unfractionated whole blood that had been collected in Tempus Blood RNA tubes. This clonotype was observed at least ten times. Its antigen is still unknown. No base quality values were provided; no much bigger clone lies one nucleotide off.

Libraries were prepared through RACE. Sequencing took place on a NextSeq 500. Library preparation attached unique molecular identifiers to individual cDNA molecules for quantitative, reproducible TCR counting. From each blood RNA sample, both TCR alpha and TCR beta chains were sequenced. Under the source paper's analysis protocol: The median number of TCRs per sample was roughly 94,000, ranging from 23,224 to 690,600. V, J and CDR3 annotation of the TCR reads was carried out using the Decombinator software suite. For the PS versus PT1 abundance plots, all samples were subsampled to the same number of TCRs (28,000). TCRs were defined as expanded if absent before sensitization and observed at least eight times at the 2-week time point. TCRdb's own reprocessing of the public reads used fastp at Q25 and MiXCR and kept productive beta chains. Records with the same CDR3 protein are collapsed into one entry carrying the most frequent genes and DNA. What appears here as the V and J calls and clone size reflects TCRdb's work, not the paper's. The sample yields 80,000 or so distinct CDR3 sequences; about 10% were counted once. Around 4% of the sample rests with the top ten.

Overall study results and their limits: After repeated subsampling, changes were observed in the strength of the expansion versus patch-test correlation and in the threshold at which the correlation became significant. A positive correlation was found between the number of PT1 expanded TCRs and patch test score, with significance reached at thresholds 8, 16 and 32 but not 4. Because all patients had alopecia, a presumed autoimmune disease, the immune response of the patients might differ from that of healthy individuals. Compared with pre-sensitization or healthy control sets, expanded TCRs formed significantly more large CDR3 similarity clusters, which is consistent with antigen-driven responses. DPC sensitization did not change how many TCRs were above 1 in 1000 frequency, and no evidence was found of alterations in global repertoire structure.

This receptor was taken from a woman aged 50 to 60 with alopecia areata. Some clones in this sample may be carry-over from other donors' samples. The V and J genes are TRBV28 and TRBJ1-2, with the D gene not clear enough to name. The input for sequencing was whole blood, taken in connection with sensitization to the hapten diphenylcyclopropenone (DPC). The CDR3: CASSGHEGYGYTF. The DNA sequence is as follows: TGTGCCAGCAGTGGCCATGAGGGCTATGGCTACACCTTC.